The rows below give T cell receptor beta chains drawn from one sample of a study of brain T cells in children with intractable seizures. The repertoire was sequenced with immunoSEQ multiplex PCR; TCRdb's copy has only in-frame clones and lacks some. The data contain about 320,000 clones, over 90% of them singletons. The material was peripheral blood, obtained more than 4 months after surgery. The receptors stem from a boy younger than two with tuberous sclerosis and intractable seizures. The CDR3 runs from the conserved cysteine through the conserved F or W. D genes are given only for firm matches. Clone size is stated in some rows and not others, as once, few, many or a class when expanded.

v_call: TRBV3-1/TRBV3-2
j_call: TRBJ2-2
clone_size: -
d_call: -
cdr3_nt: TGTGCCAGCAGCAAAGGGGGTATCACCGGGGAGCTGTTTTTT
cdr3_aa: CASSKGGITGELFF

v_call: TRBV9
j_call: TRBJ1-6
clone_size: -
d_call: -
cdr3_nt: TGTGCCAGCAGCGTGGGAGGGGGTAATTCACCCCTCCACTTT
cdr3_aa: CASSVGGGNSPLHF

v_call: TRBV5-7
j_call: TRBJ1-6
clone_size: -
d_call: -
cdr3_nt: TGTGCCAGCAGCTTACGCAGGGGTTACAGTTCCTATAATTCACCCCTCCACTTT
cdr3_aa: CASSLRRGYSSYNSPLHF

v_call: TRBV19
j_call: TRBJ1-2
clone_size: -
d_call: -
cdr3_nt: TGTGCCAGTAGTTACCCTCCCCCGGCGACAGCATATGGCTACACCTTC
cdr3_aa: CASSYPPPATAYGYTF

v_call: TRBV6-1
j_call: TRBJ2-5
clone_size: -
d_call: -
cdr3_nt: TGTGCCAGCAGTGAAGCCCCTGACAGTAGGGGGGAGACCCAGTACTTC
cdr3_aa: CASSEAPDSRGETQYF

v_call: TRBV9
j_call: TRBJ2-7
clone_size: -
d_call: -
cdr3_nt: TGTGCCAGCAGCGTAGAGGGAGCATCCTACTACGAGCAGTACTTC
cdr3_aa: CASSVEGASYYEQYF

v_call: TRBV6-1
j_call: TRBJ1-4
clone_size: -
d_call: -
cdr3_nt: TGTGCCAGCAGTGAGGACAGAAAAAGACTGTTTTTT
cdr3_aa: CASSEDRKRLFF

v_call: TRBV28
j_call: TRBJ1-5
clone_size: -
d_call: -
cdr3_nt: TGTGCCAGCAGGCTAGGGGTAAGAAGCAATCAGCCCCAGCATTTT
cdr3_aa: CASRLGVRSNQPQHF

v_call: TRBV7-8
j_call: TRBJ1-1
clone_size: -
d_call: TRBD1
cdr3_nt: TGTGCCAGCAGCCCCAGCACAGGGGCATCTCGGTCTGAAGCTTTCTTT
cdr3_aa: CASSPSTGASRSEAFF

v_call: TRBV18
j_call: TRBJ2-6
clone_size: -
d_call: -
cdr3_nt: TGTGCCAGCTCACCAGATCAGTCCCACAACGTCCTGACTTTC
cdr3_aa: CASSPDQSHNVLTF

v_call: TRBV7-9
j_call: TRBJ2-3
clone_size: -
d_call: TRBD2
cdr3_nt: TGTGCCAGCAATCCCGACGGACTAGCGGGGAGAGATACGCAGTATTTT
cdr3_aa: CASNPDGLAGRDTQYF

v_call: TRBV27
j_call: TRBJ1-5
clone_size: -
d_call: -
cdr3_nt: TGTGCCAGCAGTTTGAGATGGGGGGCAAATCAGCCCCAGCATTTT
cdr3_aa: CASSLRWGANQPQHF

v_call: TRBV15
j_call: TRBJ2-1
clone_size: -
d_call: -
cdr3_nt: TGTGCCACCAGCCTAGCGGGCCAGGGGGGGCAGTTCTTC
cdr3_aa: CATSLAGQGGQFF

v_call: TRBV7-9
j_call: TRBJ2-3
clone_size: -
d_call: TRBD2
cdr3_nt: TGTGCCAGCAGCTTAACGGGACTAGCGGGGGGAAGCACAGATACGCAGTATTTT
cdr3_aa: CASSLTGLAGGSTDTQYF

v_call: TRBV27
j_call: TRBJ2-3
clone_size: -
d_call: -
cdr3_nt: TGTGCCAGCACAGACCTTAGCACAGATACGCAGTATTTT
cdr3_aa: CASTDLSTDTQYF

v_call: TRBV19
j_call: TRBJ1-3
clone_size: -
d_call: -
cdr3_nt: TGTGCCAGTAGTATCCCAGCCCCTCGGCGGGGGGCAGGAAACACCATATATTTT
cdr3_aa: CASSIPAPRRGAGNTIYF

v_call: TRBV30
j_call: TRBJ2-7
clone_size: -
d_call: -
cdr3_nt: TGTGCCTGGAGCGAAGGGTCGGGAGCCGACGAGCAGTACTTC
cdr3_aa: CAWSEGSGADEQYF

v_call: TRBV15
j_call: TRBJ2-1
clone_size: -
d_call: -
cdr3_nt: TGTGCCACCAGCATGGGACGGGAATTTTACAATGAGCAGTTCTTC
cdr3_aa: CATSMGREFYNEQFF

v_call: TRBV25-1
j_call: TRBJ1-2
clone_size: -
d_call: -
cdr3_nt: TGTGCCAGCAGTGAGGTTCACTATGGCTACACCTTC
cdr3_aa: CASSEVHYGYTF

v_call: TRBV19
j_call: TRBJ1-4
clone_size: -
d_call: -
cdr3_nt: TGTGCCAGTAGTCCAGGAGAGGGTCTGACTAATGAAAAACTGTTTTTT
cdr3_aa: CASSPGEGLTNEKLFF

v_call: TRBV27
j_call: TRBJ1-1
clone_size: -
d_call: TRBD1
cdr3_nt: TGTGCCAGCAGCCTGGACAGGGGTAAGACTGAAGCTTTCTTT
cdr3_aa: CASSLDRGKTEAFF

v_call: TRBV7-6
j_call: TRBJ2-2
clone_size: -
d_call: -
cdr3_nt: TGTGCCAGCAGCTTTGGCACCGGGGAGCTGTTTTTT
cdr3_aa: CASSFGTGELFF

v_call: TRBV4-1
j_call: TRBJ2-4
clone_size: -
d_call: TRBD2
cdr3_nt: TGCGCCAGCAGCCAAGACCCTATAGCGGGGTGGGCCAAAAACATTCAGTACTTC
cdr3_aa: CASSQDPIAGWAKNIQYF

v_call: TRBV4-2
j_call: TRBJ1-2
clone_size: -
d_call: -
cdr3_nt: TGTGCCAGCAGATCCCCAATGGCCCCAGTCGCAGGGAAGTATGGCTACACCTTC
cdr3_aa: CASRSPMAPVAGKYGYTF

v_call: TRBV29-1
j_call: TRBJ1-2
clone_size: once
d_call: -
cdr3_nt: TGCAGCGTTGTTCCGGAAAACTATGGCTACACCTTC
cdr3_aa: CSVVPENYGYTF

v_call: TRBV28
j_call: TRBJ1-2
clone_size: -
d_call: TRBD1
cdr3_nt: TGTGCCAGCGACGGACAGGGCCACCCCACCTTC
cdr3_aa: CASDGQGHPTF

v_call: TRBV9
j_call: TRBJ1-1
clone_size: -
d_call: -
cdr3_nt: TGTGCCAGCAGCGTTCTGATGGACACTGAAGCTTTCTTT
cdr3_aa: CASSVLMDTEAFF

v_call: TRBV5-1
j_call: TRBJ1-2
clone_size: -
d_call: TRBD1
cdr3_nt: TGCGCCAGCAGCTTGGGCGGGACAGCTAACTATGGCTACACCTTC
cdr3_aa: CASSLGGTANYGYTF

v_call: TRBV14
j_call: TRBJ1-1
clone_size: -
d_call: -
cdr3_nt: TGTGCCAGCAGCCGACATTGGGAAACGAACACTGAAGCTTTCTTT
cdr3_aa: CASSRHWETNTEAFF

v_call: TRBV25-1
j_call: TRBJ2-3
clone_size: -
d_call: -
cdr3_nt: TGTGCCAGCAGTGAAGGGCTGGGGCCAGATACGCAGTATTTT
cdr3_aa: CASSEGLGPDTQYF

v_call: TRBV2
j_call: TRBJ1-5
clone_size: -
d_call: TRBD1
cdr3_nt: TGTGCCAGCAGTTACGACAGGGGCAATCAGCCCCAGCATTTT
cdr3_aa: CASSYDRGNQPQHF

v_call: TRBV5-1
j_call: TRBJ1-2
clone_size: -
d_call: -
cdr3_nt: TGCGCCAGCAGCTTGGCCGGGGGAGTTCCCTTTTATGGCTACACCTTC
cdr3_aa: CASSLAGGVPFYGYTF

v_call: TRBV21-1
j_call: TRBJ1-4
clone_size: -
d_call: -
cdr3_nt: TGTGCCAGCAGCAAAGGTCGGTCCACCTGGGCGAATGAAAAACTGTTTTTT
cdr3_aa: CASSKGRSTWANEKLFF

v_call: TRBV4-1
j_call: TRBJ1-1
clone_size: -
d_call: -
cdr3_nt: TGCGCCAGCAGCCAAGGAATACAGGGACCGAACACTGAAGCTTTCTTT
cdr3_aa: CASSQGIQGPNTEAFF

v_call: TRBV2
j_call: TRBJ1-2
clone_size: once
d_call: -
cdr3_nt: TGTGCCAGCAGTGTGTCGGACAACTATGGCTACACCTTC
cdr3_aa: CASSVSDNYGYTF

v_call: TRBV6-1
j_call: TRBJ2-2
clone_size: -
d_call: TRBD2
cdr3_nt: TGTGCCAGCAGTGACCCCGCGGGGGGGCCCGGGGAGCTGTTTTTT
cdr3_aa: CASSDPAGGPGELFF

v_call: TRBV5-1
j_call: TRBJ2-7
clone_size: -
d_call: -
cdr3_nt: TGCGCCAGCAGGCAACAGGGCGAGCAGTACTTC
cdr3_aa: CASRQQGEQYF

v_call: TRBV5-8
j_call: TRBJ1-4
clone_size: -
d_call: -
cdr3_nt: TGTGCCAGCAGCCTCAGGGGAGAGGATGAAAAACTGTTTTTT
cdr3_aa: CASSLRGEDEKLFF

v_call: TRBV30
j_call: TRBJ2-2
clone_size: -
d_call: TRBD1
cdr3_nt: TGTGCCTGGAGTGTACGCCGACAGGGGGCGCCCGGGGAGCTGTTTTTT
cdr3_aa: CAWSVRRQGAPGELFF

v_call: TRBV12-3/TRBV12-4
j_call: TRBJ2-2
clone_size: -
d_call: -
cdr3_nt: TGTGCCAGCAGAACTCAGGGCCCCGGGGAGCTGTTTTTT
cdr3_aa: CASRTQGPGELFF

v_call: TRBV7-8
j_call: TRBJ2-7
clone_size: -
d_call: -
cdr3_nt: TGTGCCAGCAGCTTAGGTTTGTCAGGGAACGAGCAGTACTTC
cdr3_aa: CASSLGLSGNEQYF

v_call: TRBV5-5
j_call: TRBJ2-1
clone_size: -
d_call: TRBD2
cdr3_nt: TGTGCCAGCAGCTTGGCCGGGGTAGCGGGGGTGAATGAGCAGTTCTTC
cdr3_aa: CASSLAGVAGVNEQFF

v_call: TRBV6-5
j_call: TRBJ1-1
clone_size: -
d_call: -
cdr3_nt: TGTGCCAGCAGCGACAGTTTAAGTGTGGACACTGAAGCTTTCTTT
cdr3_aa: CASSDSLSVDTEAFF

v_call: TRBV2
j_call: TRBJ2-7
clone_size: -
d_call: -
cdr3_nt: TGTGCCAGCAGAGTTAGGGGGGACGAGCAGTACTTC
cdr3_aa: CASRVRGDEQYF

v_call: TRBV29-1
j_call: TRBJ1-1
clone_size: -
d_call: -
cdr3_nt: TGCAGCGTTCCTAAGGGGAAATGGAACACTGAAGCTTTCTTT
cdr3_aa: CSVPKGKWNTEAFF

v_call: TRBV18
j_call: TRBJ1-1
clone_size: -
d_call: -
cdr3_nt: TGTGCCAGCTCACCACCAACAGGGCTGAACACTGAAGCTTTCTTT
cdr3_aa: CASSPPTGLNTEAFF

v_call: TRBV28
j_call: TRBJ1-3
clone_size: -
d_call: TRBD1
cdr3_nt: TGTGCCAGCAGTACCACAGGGGCAGGGGGAAACACCATATATTTT
cdr3_aa: CASSTTGAGGNTIYF

v_call: TRBV5-1
j_call: TRBJ1-1
clone_size: -
d_call: -
cdr3_nt: TGCGCCACCCAAACGTATCCATTCGCCACTGAAGCTTTCTTT
cdr3_aa: CATQTYPFATEAFF

v_call: TRBV30
j_call: TRBJ1-2
clone_size: -
d_call: -
cdr3_nt: TGTGCCTGGAGTGGGACACGCGGGGGCTATGGCTACACCTTC
cdr3_aa: CAWSGTRGGYGYTF

v_call: TRBV7-9
j_call: TRBJ2-5
clone_size: once
d_call: -
cdr3_nt: TGTGCCAGCAGCTTGGGGACGCCAAGTCAGTACTTC
cdr3_aa: CASSLGTPSQYF

v_call: TRBV6-5
j_call: TRBJ2-2
clone_size: -
d_call: -
cdr3_nt: -
cdr3_aa: CASRWTTFGAGELFF

v_call: TRBV27
j_call: TRBJ1-1
clone_size: few
d_call: TRBD1
cdr3_nt: TGTGCCAGCAGTTTGACAGGGGGCACTGAAGCTTTCTTT
cdr3_aa: CASSLTGGTEAFF

v_call: TRBV7-9
j_call: TRBJ1-2
clone_size: -
d_call: -
cdr3_nt: TGTGCCAGCAGCCCGTCGTTGGGCCTTAACTATGGCTACACCTTC
cdr3_aa: CASSPSLGLNYGYTF

v_call: TRBV7-8
j_call: TRBJ2-3
clone_size: -
d_call: TRBD2
cdr3_nt: TGTGCCAGCAGCTTACCGGCTAGCGGGGAGGTGACAGATACGCAGTATTTT
cdr3_aa: CASSLPASGEVTDTQYF

v_call: TRBV5-1
j_call: TRBJ2-7
clone_size: few
d_call: -
cdr3_nt: TGCGCCAGCAGCAGTAATTGGCAGGCCTCCTACGAGCAGTACTTC
cdr3_aa: CASSSNWQASYEQYF

v_call: TRBV7-6
j_call: TRBJ2-2
clone_size: -
d_call: TRBD2
cdr3_nt: TGTGCCAGCAGCCCTATCACTAGCGTGAACACCGGGGAGCTGTTTTTT
cdr3_aa: CASSPITSVNTGELFF

v_call: TRBV14
j_call: TRBJ2-3
clone_size: -
d_call: TRBD1
cdr3_nt: TGTGCCAGCAGCCAGGCGATGGGGACAGGGCAGTATTTT
cdr3_aa: CASSQAMGTGQYF

v_call: TRBV19
j_call: TRBJ2-7
clone_size: -
d_call: -
cdr3_nt: TGTGCCAGTAGTATAGATCCACAGTCATACGAGCAGTACTTC
cdr3_aa: CASSIDPQSYEQYF

v_call: TRBV10-1
j_call: TRBJ2-7
clone_size: -
d_call: -
cdr3_nt: TGCGCCAGCAGCCATAGCTCCTACGAGCAGTACTTC
cdr3_aa: CASSHSSYEQYF

v_call: TRBV29-1
j_call: TRBJ2-1
clone_size: -
d_call: -
cdr3_nt: TGCAGCGTTGAGGACGTACCTAATGAGCAGTTCTTC
cdr3_aa: CSVEDVPNEQFF